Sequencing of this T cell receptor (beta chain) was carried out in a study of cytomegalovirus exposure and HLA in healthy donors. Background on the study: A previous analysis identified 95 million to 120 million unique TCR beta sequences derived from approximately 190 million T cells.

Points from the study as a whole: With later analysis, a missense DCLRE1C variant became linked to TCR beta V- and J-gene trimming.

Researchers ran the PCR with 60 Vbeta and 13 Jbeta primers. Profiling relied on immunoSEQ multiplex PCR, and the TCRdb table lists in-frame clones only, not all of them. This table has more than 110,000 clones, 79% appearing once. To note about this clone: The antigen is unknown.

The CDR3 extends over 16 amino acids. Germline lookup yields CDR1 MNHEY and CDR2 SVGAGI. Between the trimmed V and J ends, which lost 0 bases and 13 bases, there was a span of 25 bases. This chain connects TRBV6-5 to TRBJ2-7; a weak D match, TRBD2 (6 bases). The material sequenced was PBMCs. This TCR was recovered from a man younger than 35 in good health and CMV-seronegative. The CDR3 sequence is CASSYSIPQAGGSQYF. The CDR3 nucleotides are TGTGCCAGCAGTTACTCGATCCCCCAGGCCGGAGGGAGTCAATACTTC.